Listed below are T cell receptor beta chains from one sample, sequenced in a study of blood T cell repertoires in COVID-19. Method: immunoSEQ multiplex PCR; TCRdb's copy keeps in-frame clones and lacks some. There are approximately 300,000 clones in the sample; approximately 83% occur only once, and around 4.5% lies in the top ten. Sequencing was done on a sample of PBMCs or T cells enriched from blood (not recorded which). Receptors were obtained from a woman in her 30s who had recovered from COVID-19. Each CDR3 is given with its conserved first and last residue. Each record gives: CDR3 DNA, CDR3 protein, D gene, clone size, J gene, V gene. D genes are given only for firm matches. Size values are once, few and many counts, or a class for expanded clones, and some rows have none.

CDR3 DNA: TGTGCCAGCAGTTTACGGGATACGCAGTATTTT
CDR3 protein: CASSLRDTQYF
D gene: .
clone size: .
J gene: TRBJ2-3
V gene: TRBV12-3/TRBV12-4

CDR3 DNA: TGTGCCACCAGCAGAGATCAGGGACTCTCCTACGAGCAGTACTTC
CDR3 protein: CATSRDQGLSYEQYF
D gene: .
clone size: .
J gene: TRBJ2-7
V gene: TRBV15

CDR3 DNA: TGTGCCAGCTCGGGAATGAACACTGAAGCTTTCTTT
CDR3 protein: CASSGMNTEAFF
D gene: .
clone size: .
J gene: TRBJ1-1
V gene: TRBV7-2

CDR3 DNA: TGTGCCAGCACTGGGAGTGAGAACATTCAGTACTTC
CDR3 protein: CASTGSENIQYF
D gene: .
clone size: .
J gene: TRBJ2-4
V gene: TRBV3-1/TRBV3-2

CDR3 DNA: TGTGCCAGCAGCATACAACAGGGACCGGGCCTTGAAGCTTTCTTT
CDR3 protein: CASSIQQGPGLEAFF
D gene: .
clone size: .
J gene: TRBJ1-1
V gene: TRBV9

CDR3 DNA: TGTGCCAGCAGCTTACTGAGGGGGGGGAAGCTCTCCTACGAGCAGTACTTC
CDR3 protein: CASSLLRGGKLSYEQYF
D gene: .
clone size: .
J gene: TRBJ2-7
V gene: TRBV7-6

CDR3 DNA: TGTGCCAGCAGCTTCCACGGGGGGAATGAGCAGTTCTTC
CDR3 protein: CASSFHGGNEQFF
D gene: TRBD2
clone size: .
J gene: TRBJ2-1
V gene: TRBV9

CDR3 DNA: TGTGCCTGGAGTCCCCCGGGACAGCTCCGAGCTAGATCACCCCTCCACTTT
CDR3 protein: CAWSPPGQLRARSPLHF
D gene: TRBD1
clone size: few
J gene: TRBJ1-6
V gene: TRBV30

CDR3 DNA: TGCACCAGCAGCCGGCAGGTCCAAACCAGGGACACTGAAGCTTTCTTT
CDR3 protein: CTSSRQVQTRDTEAFF
D gene: .
clone size: .
J gene: TRBJ1-1
V gene: TRBV1

CDR3 DNA: TGTGCCAGCAGCCAAGTAGGGCGGGAGCCATCCCTTACCGGGGAGCTGTTTTTT
CDR3 protein: CASSQVGREPSLTGELFF
D gene: TRBD2
clone size: .
J gene: TRBJ2-2
V gene: TRBV14

CDR3 DNA: TGCGCCAGCAGCTTGGAAGGACAGCTGAACACTGAAGCTTTCTTT
CDR3 protein: CASSLEGQLNTEAFF
D gene: .
clone size: .
J gene: TRBJ1-1
V gene: TRBV5-1

CDR3 DNA: TGTGCCAGCAGCCTGTGGACTAGCACAGATACGCAGTATTTT
CDR3 protein: CASSLWTSTDTQYF
D gene: .
clone size: .
J gene: TRBJ2-3
V gene: TRBV3-1/TRBV3-2

CDR3 DNA: TGCAGCGCGGGACCGGGACAGGGGGATGGCTACACCTTC
CDR3 protein: CSAGPGQGDGYTF
D gene: TRBD1
clone size: .
J gene: TRBJ1-2
V gene: TRBV29-1

CDR3 DNA: TGTGCCAGCACCCCGGGACAGATCTCTGGAAACACCATATATTTT
CDR3 protein: CASTPGQISGNTIYF
D gene: TRBD1
clone size: .
J gene: TRBJ1-3
V gene: TRBV28

CDR3 DNA: TGTGCCAGCAGTTTTAAACTAGCGGGAGCCGCAAGCTCCTACGAGCAGTACTTC
CDR3 protein: CASSFKLAGAASSYEQYF
D gene: TRBD2
clone size: .
J gene: TRBJ2-7
V gene: TRBV27

CDR3 DNA: TGTGCCTGCGGACCTGTACCCTATTACGAGCAGTACTTC
CDR3 protein: CACGPVPYYEQYF
D gene: .
clone size: .
J gene: TRBJ2-7
V gene: TRBV30

CDR3 DNA: TGTGCCAGCAGTGAGGGAGGAGCCGCGGAAAAACTGTTTTTT
CDR3 protein: CASSEGGAAEKLFF
D gene: .
clone size: .
J gene: TRBJ1-4
V gene: TRBV6-1

CDR3 DNA: TGTGCCAGCAGCCTTATCCACGGTCTCGGTCAGCCCCAGCATTTT
CDR3 protein: CASSLIHGLGQPQHF
D gene: .
clone size: .
J gene: TRBJ1-5
V gene: TRBV6-5

CDR3 DNA: TGTGCCAGCTCCTCGGGTGGAAACACCATATATTTT
CDR3 protein: CASSSGGNTIYF
D gene: .
clone size: .
J gene: TRBJ1-3
V gene: TRBV28

CDR3 DNA: TGTGCCAGCAGTTCGTGGGAGGGCCGGTCCTACAATGAGCAGTTCTTC
CDR3 protein: CASSSWEGRSYNEQFF
D gene: TRBD2
clone size: .
J gene: TRBJ2-1
V gene: TRBV28

CDR3 DNA: TGTGCCAGCACCCCATCCCGGGAGCAGTACGAGCAGTACTTC
CDR3 protein: CASTPSREQYEQYF
D gene: .
clone size: .
J gene: TRBJ2-7
V gene: TRBV28

CDR3 DNA: TGTGCCAGCAGCCGGGGACAGGGAAACACTGAAGCTTTCTTT
CDR3 protein: CASSRGQGNTEAFF
D gene: TRBD1
clone size: .
J gene: TRBJ1-1
V gene: TRBV2

CDR3 DNA: TGCGCCAGCAGCTTGCTAGCGGGGGGCACAGATACGCAGTATTTT
CDR3 protein: CASSLLAGGTDTQYF
D gene: TRBD2
clone size: .
J gene: TRBJ2-3
V gene: TRBV5-1

CDR3 DNA: TGTGCCAGCAGCCAAGAGATCAGGCCCCCCTACGAGCAGTACTTC
CDR3 protein: CASSQEIRPPYEQYF
D gene: .
clone size: .
J gene: TRBJ2-7
V gene: TRBV3-1/TRBV3-2

CDR3 DNA: TGTGCCACCAGACAGGATTCGGCGTACACTGAAGCTTTCTTT
CDR3 protein: CATRQDSAYTEAFF
D gene: .
clone size: .
J gene: TRBJ1-1
V gene: TRBV15

CDR3 DNA: TGTGCCAGTAGTCCCTGGACTCCTGGGGCCAACGTCCTGACTTTC
CDR3 protein: CASSPWTPGANVLTF
D gene: .
clone size: .
J gene: TRBJ2-6
V gene: TRBV19

CDR3 DNA: TGTGCCAGCAGCTTATGGGACAAGAACACTGAAGCTTTCTTT
CDR3 protein: CASSLWDKNTEAFF
D gene: .
clone size: .
J gene: TRBJ1-1
V gene: TRBV7-3

CDR3 DNA: TGCGCCAGCAGCGGCGGGACAGGGGGTAATTCACCCCTCCACTTT
CDR3 protein: CASSGGTGGNSPLHF
D gene: TRBD1
clone size: .
J gene: TRBJ1-6
V gene: TRBV5-1

CDR3 DNA: TGTGCCAGCAGTCGGGGGGTCTACGAGCAGTACTTC
CDR3 protein: CASSRGVYEQYF
D gene: TRBD2
clone size: .
J gene: TRBJ2-7
V gene: TRBV28